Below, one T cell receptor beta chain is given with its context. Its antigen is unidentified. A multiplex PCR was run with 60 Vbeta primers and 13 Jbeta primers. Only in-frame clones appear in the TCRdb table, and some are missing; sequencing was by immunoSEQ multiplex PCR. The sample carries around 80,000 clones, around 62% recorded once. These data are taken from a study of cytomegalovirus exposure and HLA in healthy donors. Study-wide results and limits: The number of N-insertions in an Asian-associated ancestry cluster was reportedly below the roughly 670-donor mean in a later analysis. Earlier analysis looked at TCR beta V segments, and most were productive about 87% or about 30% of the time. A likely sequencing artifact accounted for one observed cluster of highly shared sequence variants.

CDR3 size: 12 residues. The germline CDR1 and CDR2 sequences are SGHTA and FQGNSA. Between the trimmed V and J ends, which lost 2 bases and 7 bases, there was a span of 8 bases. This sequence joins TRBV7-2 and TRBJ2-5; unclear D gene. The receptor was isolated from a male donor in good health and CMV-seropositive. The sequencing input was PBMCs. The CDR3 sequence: CASSLFQSTQYF. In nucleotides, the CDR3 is TGTGCCAGCAGCTTATTCCAGTCGACCCAGTACTTC.